This T cell receptor (beta chain) is drawn from a study of blood T cell repertoires in COVID-19 (dated by TCRdb to 2020 to 2021). Notes on the research overall: Samples covering the acute and convalescent phases of COVID-19 were provided by collaborators in the United States, Italy and Spain. The material from the prospective study consisted of cDNA or gDNA derived from T cells, B-cell-depleted T cells, or PBMCs. The dataset comprised deeply sampled blood TCRbeta repertoires from subjects exposed to, actively infected with, or recovered from COVID-19. The repertoires were released in a freely available public database intended as a resource for research on the immune response to SARS-CoV-2. Samples came from the ongoing ImmuneRACE study (first 160 participants) plus 1,254 subjects from 6 global collaborators. The sample metadata nearly always contained a de-identified subject ID, COVID-19 status, age in years and sex. Where HLA class I and class II types were available, the types were taken from metadata supplied by the sample provider, not from assay-based typing. Points the paper makes about the study in general: The amount of clinical and demographic metadata varied by source and participant and was provided uncurated.

Worth noting for this clone: Its antigen target is currently unknown. Nothing much larger sits one base from this clone, and base qualities are not available.

The immunoSEQ Assay, a bias-controlled multiplex PCR, was used to amplify TCRbeta CDR3 regions from genomic DNA. As for how the authors treated the data: The number of nucleated cells in each sample was estimated by amplification of reference gene primers within the assay. To quantify the absolute abundance of each unique TCRbeta CDR3 rearrangement, sequence reads were collapsed and filtered. For each sample, productive Simpson clonality was calculated by taking the square root of Simpson's diversity index across productive rearrangements. As stored in TCRdb, this immuneACCESS dataset retains in-frame rearrangements with V and J assigned. A fraction of the clones does not appear; measured against another copy, unresolved V genes explain less than half of the discrepancy, and the remainder lacks a known reason. That table supplies the V and J calls and clone size; D and trimming were determined from the DNA. The sample data list around 63,000 clones, and around 81% of these were observed just once. The top ten clones comprise under 30% of the sample.

Collaborating institutions collected whole blood in K2EDTA tubes following their own protocols. For TCRbeta analysis, collaborators shipped samples as frozen whole blood, isolated PBMCs, or DNA extracted from either of those sample types. From the germline V gene, CDR1 is SNHLY and CDR2 is FYNNEI. V is reduced by 6 bases and J by 4 bases, leaving a spacing of 19 bases between them. The CDR3 runs 17 amino acids, cysteine and phenylalanine included. Here the CDR3 DNA is all that survives: 51 bases in frame from base 1. The sequence was collected from an elderly woman with active or convalescent COVID-19. Sequencing was done on a sample of peripheral blood. The rearrangement combines TRBV2 with TRBJ1-6; the D region possibly corresponds to TRBD1 (6 bases align). The DNA reads TGTGCCAGCAGCTTGACAGGTGAAGGCGGTTATAATTCACCCCTCCACTTT. This yields the protein CASSLTGEGGYNSPLHF.